This T cell receptor beta chain was recorded in a study of shared T cell receptors in the human thymus. CDR3 length equals 16 residues. V dropped 0 bases and J dropped 0 bases, with 12 bases sitting between them. CDR1 and CDR2 from the germline V gene are SGDLS and YYNGEE. Here immunoSEQ multiplex PCR was the method, and the copy in TCRdb shows in-frame clones only, minus some. In the table there are 700,000 or so clones, roughly 88% of which are singletons. These same records also appear under a second study, on human thymus T cells.

The sample was thymocytes. The chain couples TRBV9 to TRBJ2-5, with D perhaps TRBD2 (6 bases). This receptor was identified in a girl under three years old with a congenital heart defect. The CDR3, as DNA: TGTGCCAGCAGCGTAGTGGGGACGGGGGACCAAGAGACCCAGTACTTC. Protein: CASSVVGTGDQETQYF.